The TCR beta chain under discussion was sequenced for a study of Ad26.COV2.S vaccination and SARS-CoV-2 variants. Study summary: Ad26.COV2.S arm of COV1001 included the donor. General observations from the study: Vaccine recipients showed a spike-specific TCR breadth that was higher than in placebo recipients.

The assay was immunoSEQ multiplex PCR, and TCRdb's table has in-frame clones only and misses some. The data hold about 680,000 clones, with roughly 90% observed a single time. This clone was seen just once. Antigen unknown. Germline V gives CDR1 LNHDA, CDR2 SQIVND (reference sequence). V lost 3 bases and J lost 2, with 14 bases in between. CDR3 length: 15 residues. The treatment denotes: some 19 received Ad26.COV2.S at low or high dose, single or two shots; about five received placebo; per-sample allocation not given. Vaccine and placebo recipients were sampled on day 63 after the first injection. The chain is built from TRBV19 and TRBJ2-7; the D gene is possibly TRBD1 (6 bases). The specimen comprised peripheral blood, sampled in a trial of Ad26.COV2.S vaccine versus placebo. The sequence was obtained from a person aged 18-65 years who received the Ad26.COV2.S COVID-19 vaccine or a placebo. CDR3 region: CASSILPGATYEQYF. Written as DNA, the CDR3 is TGTGCCAGTAGTATCCTCCCAGGGGCGACCTACGAGCAGTACTTC. Looking up the rest from reference TRBV19 and TRBJ2-7 gives the full variable domain: DGGITQSPKYLFRKEGQNVTLSCEQNLNHDAMYWYRQDPGQGLRLIYYSQIVNDFQKGDIAEGYSVSREKKESFPLTVTSAQKNPTAFYLCASSILPGATYEQYFGPGTRLTVT.